These 10 T cell receptor beta chains were sequenced from one sample in a study of T-cell memory formation after mild COVID-19. TCRdb re-derived calls from the 5' RACE reads in MiXCR, one entry per CDR3 protein. The data contain approximately 340,000 distinct CDR3 sequences, 13% of them singletons. Sequenced sample: PBMCs or a T cell subset sorted from them (not recorded which). The receptors shown here come from a man younger than 30 who had mild COVID-19 (a few samples of this study predate the infection). Cell type and time point are not known.

Only a few counts were recorded for this clonotype. The V gene is TRBV5-1, the J gene TRBJ2-6; 8 bases align to TRBD1. The V gene's germline CDR1 is SGHRS and CDR2 YFSETQ. V shed 7 bases, J shed 0 bases, and the junction held 3 bases outside the gene matches. The CDR3 extends over 15 amino acids. The CDR3 spells CASGTGGSGANVLTF. CDR3 DNA: TGCGCCAGCGGAACAGGGGGCTCTGGGGCCAACGTCCTGACTTTC.

The chain links TRBV18 to TRBJ1-2; 9 bases map to TRBD1. CDR1 and CDR2 from the germline V gene are KGHSH and LQKENI. This CDR3 spans 16 amino acids. V lost 2 bases, J lost 8 bases, and 12 bases stayed unmatched. CDR3 in DNA: TGTGCCAGCTCACCAAATCTCCCGGGACAGGGAGAAGGCTACACCTTC. It encodes CASSPNLPGQGEGYTF.

This clonotype has just a few counts. The chain carries TRBV20-1 and TRBJ1-6, with TRBD1 identical over 7 bases. This CDR3 spans 17 amino acids. V lost 3 bases and J lost 5; bases outside the gene matches: 13. Looked up from germline, CDR1 is DFQATT and CDR2 is SNEGSKA (reference sequence). The CDR3 loop is CSASSDRDPPNNSPLHF. The CDR3 DNA reads TGCAGTGCTAGCTCCGACAGGGACCCACCCAATAATTCACCCCTCCACTTT.

This clonotype was picked up many times. J is TRBJ2-3 and V is TRBV5-4, with TRBD2 matching over 9 bases. The CDR3 consists of 13 residues. J lost 6 bases, V lost 2 bases, and 1 base had no gene match. The germline V gene has CDR1 SGHNT and CDR2 YYREEE (reference sequence). In DNA, the CDR3 is TGTGCCAGCAGCTTAGCGGGGGGTGATACGCAGTATTTT. It encodes CASSLAGGDTQYF.

This clonotype was picked up one time. The V call is TRBV15, the J call TRBJ2-7; perhaps TRBD1 as D (6 bases). V dropped 1 base and J dropped 5 bases, with 9 bases sitting between them. The germline CDR1 and CDR2 sequences are LNHNV and YYDKDF (reference sequence). The CDR3 sequence is 13 residues long. This CDR3 is CATSRGSGDEQYV. CDR3 nucleotides: TGTGCCACCAGCAGAGGGTCAGGGGACGAGCAGTACGTC.

This clonotype has only a few counts. The chain combines TRBV5-1 with TRBJ2-7; unclear D gene. V was shortened by 7 bases and J by 2 bases, with 13 bases between the two germline ends. The CDR3 extends over 13 amino acids. In germline, CDR1 is SGHRS, CDR2 YFSETQ. The CDR3 protein is CASRSEWAYEQYF. CDR3 coding DNA: TGCGCCAGCCGCTCAGAGTGGGCCTACGAGCAGTACTTC.

V usage is TRBV10-3 and J usage is TRBJ1-2; 9 positions match TRBD1. After removal of 3 bases from V and 7 bases from J, the junction contained 15 bases not matched to a gene. The V gene's germline CDR1 is ENHRY and CDR2 SYGVKD. The CDR3 runs 17 residues. CDR3 bases: TGTGCCATCAGTGAAGGGGAAGGGACAGGGCGCGGAGTTGGCTACACCTTC. The encoded protein is CAISEGEGTGRGVGYTF.

The chain recombines TRBV5-6 with TRBJ2-1, with no clear D. The V gene lost 0 bases and the J gene lost 8 bases, with 9 bases spanning the gap. The CDR3 runs to 13 residues. CDR1 and CDR2 (germline): SGHDT, YYEEEE. CDR3 residues: CASSLERLDEQFF. The CDR3 DNA follows: TGTGCCAGCAGCTTGGAGAGGTTGGATGAGCAGTTCTTC.

This chain links TRBV5-5 with TRBJ2-5; no firm D call. Looked up from germline, CDR1 is SGHKS and CDR2 is YYEKEE (reference sequence). V dropped 4 bases and J dropped 0 bases, with 10 bases sitting between them. The CDR3 totals 14 residues. In nucleotides, the CDR3 is TGTGCCAGCAGCCAGACCCCGTACCAAGAGACCCAGTACTTC. This gives the protein CASSQTPYQETQYF.

This clonotype has just a few counts. The rearrangement joins TRBV7-2 to TRBJ1-1; D might be TRBD1 (6 bases). Trimming pared 1 base from V and 4 bases from J, leaving 13 bases between. The germline gives CDR1 SGHTA, CDR2 FQGNSA. The CDR3 is 15 residues long. The CDR3 bases are TGTGCCAGCAGCTTAGTCGTGGGGGCGGGCACTGAAGCTTTCTTT. Translation: CASSLVVGAGTEAFF.